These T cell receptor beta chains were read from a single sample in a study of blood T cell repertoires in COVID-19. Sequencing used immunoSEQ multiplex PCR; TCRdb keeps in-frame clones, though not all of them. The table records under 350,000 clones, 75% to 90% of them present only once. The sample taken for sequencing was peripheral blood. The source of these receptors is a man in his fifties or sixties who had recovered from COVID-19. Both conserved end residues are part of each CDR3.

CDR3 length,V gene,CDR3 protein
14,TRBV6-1,CASSESPTRLSLHF
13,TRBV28,CASTIPGNTEAFF
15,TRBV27,CASSVPPGSTDTQYF
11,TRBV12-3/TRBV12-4,CASSLLDEQYF
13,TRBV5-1,CASSPAGVVGYTF
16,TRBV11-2,CASSLRRQGGQNEQFF
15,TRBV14,CASSQDSGGRGGYTF
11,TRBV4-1,CASSRGGEAFF
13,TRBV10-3,CAIRGQANNEQFF
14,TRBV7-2,CASSSTPRAGEAFF
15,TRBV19,CASSINRDPNTEAFF
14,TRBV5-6,CASSLGRGQETQYF
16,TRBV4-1,CASSPPLGGVGYGYTF
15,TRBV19,CASKLAGTGTREAFF
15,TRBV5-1,CASSIRGTGPDIQYF
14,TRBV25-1,CASSGVGGNTEAFF
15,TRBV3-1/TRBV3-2,CASSLGQVGTGELFF
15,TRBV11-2,CASSSQQGSNQPQHF
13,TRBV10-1,CASSETGGYGYTF
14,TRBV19,CASRGPSGNQPQHF
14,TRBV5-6,CASSGETGKVTQYF
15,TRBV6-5,CASRKGTTNTGELFF
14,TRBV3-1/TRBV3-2,CASSQDRGGWKAFF
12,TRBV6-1,CASSEGRAGYTF
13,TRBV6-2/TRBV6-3,CASSRGNSYEQYF
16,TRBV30,CAWLGQAGLIQETQYF
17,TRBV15,CATSGNRDRGRAETQYF
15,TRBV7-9,CASSPRQGSSSPLHF
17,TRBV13,CASSPRTALVQAGELFF
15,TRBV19,CASSIARASNQPQHF
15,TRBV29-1,CSHQVAGVVTYEQYF
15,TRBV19,CASRARGLLYNEQFF
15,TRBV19,CASSIEGAAKNIQYF
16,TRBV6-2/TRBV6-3,CASSDRGAGAYNEQFF
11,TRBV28,CASSLRGTQYF
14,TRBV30,CAWSRGRQNTEAFF
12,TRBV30,CALNQGGLGYTF
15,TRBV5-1,CASSSSPASADTQYF
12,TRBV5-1,CASSFDEGTQYF
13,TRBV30,CAWRTKGANGYTF
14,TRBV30,CAWSGQGGNQPQHF
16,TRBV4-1,CASSQDGVPGNTEAFF
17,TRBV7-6,CASSLVGDRDLSYEQYF
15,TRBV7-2,CASSLGRGGADTQYF
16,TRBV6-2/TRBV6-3,CASSSTIAGGYNEQFF
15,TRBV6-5,CASILGQLPSNEQYF
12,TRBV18,CASSPSQETQYF
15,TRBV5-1,CASSLLSSGPYEQYF
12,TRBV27,CASSLLGREQYF
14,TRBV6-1,CASSDPGTAWEQYF